This TCR beta chain was recovered during a study of beta chain features in type 1 diabetes. Study-wide findings and caveats: When Type 1 diabetes patients were examined, their TCRB CDR3s proved moderately but significantly shorter in all four CD4+ subsets.

This clone was recorded a few times. Its matching antigen is unknown. Purity exceeding 98% was reached by all sorted populations. Sequencing targeted expressed TCRB transcripts, as all isolated RNA had been reverse transcribed. Generated by immunoSEQ multiplex PCR, the TCRdb table keeps only in-frame clones and is missing some. The repertoire includes 500,000 to 800,000 clones, around an eighth of them detected once, and roughly 0.11% sits in the top ten. CDR1 is SGHTA and CDR2 is FQGNSA in the germline V gene. V lost 3 bases and J 5 bases, leaving 13 bases between the germline ends. The CDR3 extends over 14 amino acids.

The sample taken for sequencing was naive CD4+ T cells from blood. The chain carries TRBV7-2 and TRBJ2-5; D possibly corresponds to TRBD2 (6 bases). This clonotype was obtained from a young man with type 1 diabetes. The CDR3 loop reads CASSFNGGGETQYF. In DNA form, the CDR3 reads TGTGCCAGCAGCTTTAACGGTGGGGGGGAGACCCAGTACTTC.